A selection of T cell receptor beta chains follows, all from one sample in a study of T cells in Graves' hyperthyroidism and ophthalmopathy. TCRdb called the multiplex PCR reads again in MiXCR, with one record for every CDR3 protein. Of a few hundred thousand distinct CDR3 sequences listed, less than 15% are singletons. Sequencing was done on a sample of blood. The receptors were sampled from a woman between 40 and 55 years old with Graves' hyperthyroidism. Each CDR3 is given with its conserved first and last residue. The D gene is left open where the match is weak. Only part of the rows carry a size: once, few, many, or a class if the clone is expanded.

v_call,j_call,d_call,clone_size,cdr3_aa,cdr3_nt
TRBV4-2,TRBJ2-7,TRBD2,few,CASSQGRLAGGEQYF,TGTGCCAGCAGCCAAGGGAGACTAGCGGGAGGTGAGCAGTACTTC
TRBV11-2,TRBJ2-7,NA,many,CASSPESIAEQYF,TGTGCCAGCAGCCCCGAGTCTATCGCCGAGCAGTACTTC
TRBV30,TRBJ2-1,NA,many,CAWSPRGASYNEQFF,TGTGCCTGGAGCCCCCGCGGGGCCTCCTACAATGAGCAGTTCTTC
TRBV29-1,TRBJ2-5,TRBD2,many,CSVASGIGETQYF,TGCAGCGTTGCCAGCGGGATAGGCGAGACCCAGTACTTC
TRBV9,TRBJ2-2,NA,NA,CASSVNEGASGSKTGELFF,TGTGCCAGCAGCGTAAACGAGGGGGCGAGCGGGAGTAAAACCGGGGAGCTGTTTTTT
TRBV19,TRBJ2-7,NA,NA,CASREGQYLGEQYF,TGTGCCAGTAGGGAGGGACAGTACCTCGGCGAGCAGTACTTC
TRBV27,TRBJ2-5,TRBD2,many,CASSPRPGGETQYF,TGTGCCAGCAGTCCAAGACCGGGAGGGGAGACCCAGTACTTC
TRBV10-2,TRBJ2-7,NA,NA,CASKGNTGSYEQYF,TGCGCCAGCAAAGGGAATACAGGTTCCTACGAGCAGTACTTC
TRBV3-1,TRBJ2-1,NA,NA,CASSQMRDSYNEQFF,TGTGCCAGCAGCCAAATGCGCGACTCCTACAATGAGCAGTTCTTC
TRBV9,TRBJ1-2,TRBD1,many,CASSPRTGAGYTF,TGTGCCAGCAGCCCCCGGACAGGGGCTGGCTACACCTTC
TRBV20-1,TRBJ2-5,TRBD2,many,CSAPPGTSVQETQYF,TGCAGTGCGCCACCCGGGACTAGCGTTCAAGAGACCCAGTACTTC
TRBV11-2,TRBJ2-2,NA,many,CASSPPVTVELFF,TGTGCCAGCAGCCCCCCCGTAACGGTGGAGCTGTTTTTT
TRBV30,TRBJ2-4,TRBD1,few,CAWSTDRGFAAKNIQYF,TGTGCCTGGAGTACGGACAGGGGGTTCGCGGCCAAAAACATTCAGTACTTC
TRBV6-1,TRBJ1-1,TRBD1,many,CASSITGTGNTEAFF,TGTGCCAGCAGTATTACCGGGACAGGGAACACTGAAGCTTTCTTT
TRBV20-1,TRBJ2-5,TRBD1,once,CSARDGTGEGTQYF,TGCAGTGCTAGAGATGGGACAGGGGAGGGGACCCAGTACTTC
TRBV20-1,TRBJ2-3,TRBD2,NA,CSASPGLAKDTQYF,TGCAGTGCATCCCCGGGACTAGCTAAAGATACGCAGTATTTT
TRBV5-1,TRBJ2-7,TRBD2,NA,CASSYVAGDGYYEQYF,TGCGCCAGCAGCTATGTAGCGGGGGATGGCTACTACGAGCAGTACTTC
TRBV6-5,TRBJ2-7,NA,NA,CASSYRPDKGSYEQYF,TGTGCCAGCAGTTACAGACCCGACAAGGGTAGCTACGAGCAGTACTTC
TRBV6-1,TRBJ2-1,TRBD1,NA,CASTRGQLNNEQFF,TGTGCCAGCACCAGGGGACAGCTTAACAATGAGCAGTTCTTC
TRBV5-1,TRBJ2-3,NA,many,CASLGTGDTQYF,TGCGCCAGCCTTGGGACCGGAGATACGCAGTATTTT
TRBV18,TRBJ1-5,TRBD1,many,CASSPKTGDGNQPQHF,TGTGCCAGCTCACCTAAAACAGGGGACGGCAATCAGCCCCAGCATTTT
TRBV5-1,TRBJ2-5,NA,NA,CASSLDRDPSETQYF,TGCGCCAGCAGCTTGGACAGGGACCCTAGTGAGACCCAGTACTTC
TRBV12-3/TRBV12-4,TRBJ1-1,NA,NA,CASSFRGYGTEAFF,TGTGCCAGCAGTTTCAGGGGTTATGGCACTGAAGCTTTCTTT
TRBV28,TRBJ1-2,NA,many,CASSPYQNHYGYTF,TGTGCCAGCAGTCCATATCAGAACCACTATGGCTACACCTTC
TRBV14,TRBJ2-1,NA,NA,CASSIRGGSYNEQFF,TGTGCCAGCAGCATACGGGGAGGCTCCTACAATGAGCAGTTCTTC
TRBV5-1,TRBJ2-2,TRBD2,NA,CASTVDGTSGITGELFF,TGCGCCAGCACCGTAGACGGGACTAGCGGTATCACCGGGGAGCTGTTTTTT
TRBV10-2,TRBJ1-1,TRBD1,many,CASSATGGGTEAFF,TGCGCCAGCAGCGCTACAGGGGGAGGCACTGAAGCTTTCTTT
TRBV3-1,TRBJ2-1,NA,NA,CASSQQSRYVNEQFF,TGTGCCAGCAGCCAACAAAGTCGGTATGTCAATGAGCAGTTCTTC
TRBV11-2,TRBJ1-3,NA,once,CASSPDRRTAGNTIYF,TGTGCCAGCAGCCCGGACCGACGAACTGCTGGAAACACCATATATTTT
TRBV5-1,TRBJ2-3,NA,many,CASSLAATTSTDTQYF,TGCGCCAGCAGCTTGGCAGCCACTACTAGCACAGATACGCAGTATTTT
TRBV7-3,TRBJ2-1,TRBD2,many,CASSSSGMYNEQFF,TGTGCCAGCAGCTCTAGCGGGATGTACAATGAGCAGTTCTTC
TRBV27,TRBJ2-1,TRBD1,few,CASSRQGAAYNEQFF,TGTGCCAGCAGTAGACAGGGGGCGGCCTACAATGAGCAGTTCTTC
TRBV24-1,TRBJ2-2,NA,NA,CATSDWDRPGTGELFF,TGTGCCACCAGTGATTGGGACCGGCCCGGCACCGGGGAGCTGTTTTTT
TRBV12-3/TRBV12-4,TRBJ2-5,NA,many,CASSYHSAETQYF,TGTGCCAGCAGTTACCACAGCGCAGAGACCCAGTACTTC
TRBV6-7,TRBJ2-1,TRBD2,NA,CASTSLTSGRTFSYNEQFF,TGTGCCAGCACCTCTCTGACTAGCGGGAGGACCTTCTCCTACAATGAGCAGTTCTTC
TRBV15,TRBJ2-7,NA,few,CATSRGGVAYEQYF,TGTGCCACCAGCAGAGGAGGGGTTGCCTACGAGCAGTACTTC
TRBV10-3,TRBJ1-2,TRBD1,NA,CASGKDREGYTF,TGTGCGAGCGGGAAGGACAGGGAGGGCTACACCTTC
TRBV3-1,TRBJ2-5,TRBD2,NA,CASSQSGLAGETQYF,TGTGCCAGCAGCCAATCGGGACTAGCGGGAGAGACCCAGTACTTC
TRBV18,TRBJ1-4,TRBD1,few,CASSPLTQGQLNEKLFF,TGTGCCAGCTCACCTTTAACCCAGGGACAGCTTAATGAAAAACTGTTTTTT
TRBV2,TRBJ1-2,NA,few,CASRGQDGYTF,TGTGCCAGCAGAGGCCAGGATGGCTACACCTTC
TRBV5-1,TRBJ2-1,TRBD2,NA,CASSQTSGPYWEQFF,TGCGCCAGCAGCCAAACTAGCGGGCCCTACTGGGAGCAGTTCTTC